This TCR beta chain was identified in a study of cytomegalovirus exposure and HLA in healthy donors. Profiled with immunoSEQ multiplex PCR; TCRdb holds only in-frame clones, not every one. The sample contains some 150,000 clones, about 86% of which appear only once. Germline lookup yields CDR1 MNHNY and CDR2 SVGAGI (reference sequence). The CDR3 totals 16 residues. Trimming at V came to 6 bases and at J to 4 bases, leaving 7 bases not matched to a gene. Sequencing was performed on PBMCs. The TCR was taken from a woman aged 30 to 39 in good health and CMV-seronegative. The chain links TRBV6-6 to TRBJ2-7; 15 nucleotides match TRBD2. CDR3 DNA sequence: TGTGCCAGCAGCCCCGGGACTAGCGGGGGGACGTACGAGCAGTACTTC. The encoded protein is CASSPGTSGGTYEQYF.